The text below deals with one T cell receptor beta chain. The antigen is undetermined. Using its own MiXCR run on the RT-PCR reads, TCRdb lists one record per CDR3 protein. The sample records more than 600,000 distinct CDR3 sequences, around 20% being singletons. V trimming: 0 bases; J trimming: 4 bases; junction bases outside the gene matches: 7. Per the germline V gene, CDR1 is MNHEY and CDR2 is SVGAGI. The CDR3 extends over 16 amino acids. The record originates from a study of response to subunit inactivated influenza vaccine. General observations from the study: T cells newly recruited by each seasonal influenza vaccination are few, the authors suggested.

This rearrangement joins TRBV6-5 to TRBJ2-5; 8 positions agree with TRBD2. The TCR sequence derives from a man aged 50-59 years who received an inactivated influenza vaccine. Source: PBMCs from blood, taken 5 days after vaccination. CDR3 sequence reads: CASSYSSLAGGETQYF. The DNA of the CDR3 is TGTGCCAGCAGTTACTCGTCCCTAGCGGGTGGAGAGACCCAGTACTTC.